The subject of this entry is one TCR beta chain. The target antigen is unknown. There are 15 residues in the CDR3. Germline-derived CDR1 and CDR2 are SGHRS and YFSETQ. V lost 4 bases and J lost 8; bases outside the gene matches: 12. The sample belongs to a study of T cells in localized non-small cell lung cancer. TCRdb's table, derived via immunoSEQ multiplex PCR, lists solely in-frame clones and lacks some. Of nearly 25,000 clones in the sample, about 86% were seen once. Study-wide findings and caveats: Out of the top 100 tumor clones, a median around 56 were seen in adjacent lung. An association was observed between higher blood T cell density and longer overall survival.

This TCR was recovered from a male donor aged 60 or older with stage II squamous cell lung carcinoma. This chain uses TRBV5-1 with TRBJ2-1; 7 bases fit TRBD2. This specimen was peripheral blood, taken before any cancer treatment. CDR3 protein: CASSLTSSRGDEQFF. DNA of the CDR3: TGCGCCAGCAGCCTCACTTCTTCACGGGGGGATGAGCAGTTCTTC.